The rows below give T cell receptor beta chains drawn from one sample of a study of cytomegalovirus exposure and HLA in healthy donors. Here immunoSEQ multiplex PCR was the method, and the copy in TCRdb shows in-frame clones only, minus some. The data show 65,000 to 80,000 clones, around 94% seen once. Sample: PBMCs. Receptors originate from a woman under 30 in good health and CMV-seronegative. Each CDR3 is given with its conserved first and last residue. The D gene is left open where the match is weak. Where a row states a size, it is once, few, many or the class of an expanded clone; other rows omit it.

J: TRBJ2-1
V: TRBV18
size: NA
D: NA
CDR3: CASSPQGSYNEQFF
DNA: TGTGCCAGCTCGCCCCAGGGCTCCTACAATGAGCAGTTCTTC

J: TRBJ2-1
V: TRBV7-9
size: NA
D: NA
CDR3: CASSPGTGEGYNEQFF
DNA: TGTGCCAGCAGCCCTGGTACAGGCGAAGGATACAATGAGCAGTTCTTC

J: TRBJ2-7
V: TRBV29-1
size: NA
D: NA
CDR3: CSVSAHGGMWVEQYF
DNA: TGCAGCGTGTCGGCCCATGGCGGTATGTGGGTCGAGCAGTACTTC

J: TRBJ2-3
V: TRBV29-1
size: NA
D: NA
CDR3: CSAEGGDEALWDTDTQYF
DNA: TGCAGCGCCGAGGGGGGGGACGAAGCATTGTGGGACACAGATACGCAGTATTTT

J: TRBJ2-2
V: TRBV6-5
size: NA
D: TRBD2
CDR3: CASSIAGSTGELFF
DNA: TGTGCCAGCAGTATAGCGGGTTCAACCGGGGAGCTGTTTTTT

J: TRBJ2-5
V: TRBV6-1
size: few
D: NA
CDR3: CASSEGPSAETQYF
DNA: TGTGCCAGCAGTGAAGGGCCCTCAGCGGAGACCCAGTACTTC

J: TRBJ2-7
V: TRBV5-8
size: NA
D: TRBD1
CDR3: CASSYTGTGFFPYEQYF
DNA: TGTGCCAGCAGCTACACCGGGACAGGTTTTTTCCCCTACGAGCAGTACTTC

J: TRBJ2-7
V: TRBV7-2
size: once
D: TRBD2
CDR3: CASSLQQRGAPGDEQYF
DNA: TGTGCCAGCAGCTTACAACAGCGGGGGGCCCCGGGTGACGAGCAGTACTTC

J: TRBJ2-6
V: TRBV6-6
size: NA
D: NA
CDR3: CASSYAGSGANVLTF
DNA: TGTGCCAGCAGTTACGCCGGGTCTGGGGCCAACGTCCTGACTTTC

J: TRBJ2-1
V: TRBV5-1
size: NA
D: TRBD1
CDR3: CASSPADRVNDEQFF
DNA: TGCGCCAGCAGCCCAGCGGACAGGGTTAACGATGAGCAGTTCTTC

J: TRBJ2-3
V: TRBV6-1
size: NA
D: NA
CDR3: CASSEARSTDTQYF
DNA: TGTGCCAGCAGTGAAGCTAGAAGCACAGATACGCAGTATTTT

J: TRBJ2-3
V: TRBV28
size: NA
D: TRBD2
CDR3: CASSISGGAGTDTQYF
DNA: TGTGCCAGCAGTATCAGCGGGGGCGCGGGCACAGATACGCAGTATTTT

J: TRBJ1-3
V: TRBV2
size: NA
D: TRBD1
CDR3: CASAGQALAGNTIYF
DNA: TGTGCCAGCGCGGGACAGGCACTTGCTGGAAACACCATATATTTT

J: TRBJ2-5
V: TRBV9
size: NA
D: TRBD2
CDR3: CASSPDFGGGSSETQYF
DNA: TGTGCCAGCAGCCCCGACTTTGGTGGCGGGAGCTCAGAGACCCAGTACTTC

J: TRBJ1-3
V: TRBV9
size: NA
D: NA
CDR3: CASSAPGTSVSGNTIYF
DNA: TGTGCCAGCAGCGCTCCCGGGACATCCGTCTCTGGAAACACCATATATTTT

J: TRBJ1-6
V: TRBV6-6
size: NA
D: NA
CDR3: CASSYQNSPLHF
DNA: TGTGCCAGCAGTTATCAGAATTCACCCCTCCACTTT

J: TRBJ1-3
V: TRBV5-4
size: NA
D: NA
CDR3: CASSLGQSVGSGNTIYF
DNA: TGTGCCAGCAGCCTAGGACAATCGGTCGGCTCTGGAAACACCATATATTTT

J: TRBJ2-6
V: TRBV11-2
size: NA
D: NA
CDR3: CASSLTDRSGAGANVLTF
DNA: TGTGCCAGCAGCTTAACGGACAGGTCGGGGGCTGGGGCCAACGTCCTGACTTTC

J: TRBJ1-5
V: TRBV28
size: NA
D: NA
CDR3: CASSFTGQGNQPQHF
DNA: TGTGCCAGCAGTTTTACGGGGCAGGGGAATCAGCCCCAGCATTTT

J: TRBJ1-5
V: TRBV27
size: once
D: TRBD1
CDR3: CASSLQGDGNQPQHF
DNA: TGTGCCAGCAGTTTGCAGGGGGACGGCAATCAGCCCCAGCATTTT

J: TRBJ1-2
V: TRBV29-1
size: NA
D: TRBD1
CDR3: CSGTGGSVADGYTF
DNA: TGCAGCGGGACAGGGGGCTCGGTGGCGGATGGCTACACCTTC

J: TRBJ2-4
V: TRBV9
size: NA
D: TRBD1
CDR3: CASSAQGVGNGAKNIQYF
DNA: TGTGCCAGCAGCGCGCAGGGGGTTGGAAACGGAGCCAAAAACATTCAGTACTTC

J: TRBJ1-3
V: TRBV5-1
size: NA
D: NA
CDR3: CASSLGQGGGNTIYF
DNA: TGCGCCAGCAGCTTAGGGCAGGGAGGCGGAAACACCATATATTTT

J: TRBJ2-7
V: TRBV28
size: once
D: NA
CDR3: CASSPSIEQYF
DNA: TGTGCCAGCAGCCCGAGCATAGAGCAGTACTTC

J: TRBJ1-2
V: TRBV4-3
size: NA
D: NA
CDR3: CASSPHAGISYGYTF
DNA: TGCGCCAGCAGCCCCCATGCGGGGATCTCGTATGGCTACACCTTC

J: TRBJ2-5
V: TRBV4-1
size: once
D: NA
CDR3: CASRGGEQETQYF
DNA: TGCGCCAGCAGAGGGGGTGAGCAAGAGACCCAGTACTTC